Listed here is a single TCR beta chain. Other DNA sequences in the same sample also yield this CDR3. This entry belongs to a study of OX40 agonist ivuxolimab in advanced cancers. Sequenced by immunoSEQ multiplex PCR; TCRdb stores in-frame clones only, minus some. This sample has under 90,000 clones, with about 85% found just once. V dropped 8 bases and J dropped 3 bases, with 11 bases sitting between them. The CDR3 covers 12 residues. Germline V gene data show CDR1 as LNHDA and CDR2 as SQIVND (reference sequence). The clonotype was recovered from an adult with an advanced solid tumor such as melanoma, head and neck, liver or kidney cancer. Specimen: CD4+ or CD8+ T cells sorted from blood, collected in a trial of the OX40 agonist ivuxolimab. The gene calls are TRBV19 and TRBJ2-7; tentative D call: TRBD2 (5 bases). CDR3 bases: TGTGCCAGTTCACGAGGAGGCTACGAGCAGTACTTC. It translates to CASSRGGYEQYF. Together with reference TRBV19 and TRBJ2-7, the CDR3 gives the full variable domain: DGGITQSPKYLFRKEGQNVTLSCEQNLNHDAMYWYRQDPGQGLRLIYYSQIVNDFQKGDIAEGYSVSREKKESFPLTVTSAQKNPTAFYLCASSRGGYEQYFGPGTRLTVT.